This T cell receptor beta chain was identified during a study of T cells in Graves' hyperthyroidism and ophthalmopathy. Study details: Peripheral blood collection took place at initial diagnosis, before any treatment. Findings of the study overall: Ophthalmopathy and stable hyperthyroidism were separated by a 13 V-J model.

RNA transcripts provided the source from which TCR beta CDR3 regions were amplified. During a first-round RT-PCR of the TCR CDR3, the HTBI primer set was used. TCRdb called the multiplex PCR reads again in MiXCR, with one record for every CDR3 protein. The sample includes hundreds of thousands of distinct CDR3 sequences, 18% of them seen just once. This clonotype was seen at least ten times. Its target is not known. Researchers barred patients who had uncontrolled infection, other autoimmune disease, pregnancy or lactation. It was less than 13 ml of fresh peripheral blood that supplied the PBMCs. CDR1 and CDR2 (germline): SGHDT, YYEEEE. CDR3 length equals 16 residues. J gave up 0 bases and V 3 bases, and 8 bases lay outside the gene matches.

Sequencing was done on a sample of blood. This TCR was recovered from a woman between 45 and 60 years old with Graves' hyperthyroidism that later progressed to Graves' ophthalmopathy. This chain links TRBV5-6 with TRBJ2-7, with 8 bases lining up with TRBD1. The chain's CDR3 is CASSWGTGGSSYEQYF. The CDR3 region has the DNA TGTGCCAGCAGCTGGGGAACAGGGGGGAGCTCCTACGAGCAGTACTTC.